Each of the 25 T cell receptor beta chains below was sequenced from the same sample in a study of T cell responses to AZD1222 COVID-19 vaccine. Generated by immunoSEQ multiplex PCR, the TCRdb table keeps only in-frame clones and is missing some. This repertoire shows roughly 110,000 clones, 90% found once; its top ten account for about 5.4%. The starting material was peripheral blood, obtained on day 0 of AZD1222 vaccination. The source of these receptors is an adult in good health.

This sequence joins TRBV3-1 (or the pseudogene TRBV3-2) and TRBJ2-1, with TRBD2 identical over 13 bases. The CDR3 spans 14 residues. The ends lost 4 bases at V and 8 bases at J; junction bases unmatched: 2. Germline V gene lookup returns CDR1 LGHDT and CDR2 YNNKEL (reference sequence). CDR3 in amino acids: CASSPGLAGYEQFF. DNA for the CDR3: TGTGCCAGCAGCCCGGGACTAGCGGGGTATGAGCAGTTCTTC.

V gene TRBV19 combines with J gene TRBJ2-5; 7 nucleotides agree with TRBD2. The V gene's germline CDR1 is LNHDA and CDR2 SQIVND (reference sequence). There are 14 residues in the CDR3. Trimming took 8 bases from V and 5 from J; bases not matched to a gene: 11. CDR3 residues: CASRAGRAGETQYF. Here the CDR3 DNA reads TGTGCCAGTCGTGCGGGGAGGGCCGGGGAGACCCAGTACTTC.

CDR3 region: CASRVGQDSTDTQYF. The CDR3 bases are TGCGCCAGCAGAGTTGGACAGGACAGCACAGATACGCAGTATTTT. The chain recombines TRBV5-1 with TRBJ2-3; TRBD1 matches at 7 bases. From germline, CDR1 is SGHRS and CDR2 YFSETQ. This CDR3 spans 15 amino acids. J was trimmed by 0 bases and V by 5 bases; bases with no gene match: 6.

The chain couples TRBV11-2 to TRBJ2-7; TRBD2 matches 14 bases. Looked up from germline, CDR1 is SGHAT and CDR2 is FQNNGV. The CDR3 has 15 amino acids. The junction had 4 bases not matched to a gene; V was cut back by 4 bases and J by 5 bases. The CDR3 DNA reads as TGTGCCAGCAGCTGGGGACTAGCGGGAGCCCACGAGCAGTACTTC. It translates to CASSWGLAGAHEQYF.

The chain couples TRBV5-1 to TRBJ1-4, with D possibly being TRBD1 (5 bases). This CDR3 region has 15 residues. Germline-derived CDR1 and CDR2 are SGHRS and YFSETQ. Trimming shortened V by 0 bases and J by 10 bases, and 16 bases separated the two germline ends. CDR3 nucleotides: TGCGCCAGCAGCTTGGAGAGCAGGGAGGCGGCAAAACTGTTTTTT. Residues: CASSLESREAAKLFF.

This chain joins TRBV7-3 and TRBJ2-2, with D unresolved. Germline CDR1 SGHTA, CDR2 FQGTGA. The CDR3 has 14 amino acids. Deletions cut 6 bases from V and 1 base from J, with 9 bases between. CDR3: CASRRQMNTGELFF. In DNA, the CDR3 is TGTGCCAGCAGGCGTCAGATGAACACCGGGGAGCTGTTTTTT. The whole variable domain, filled in from reference TRBV7-3 and TRBJ2-2, reads GAGVSQTPSNKVTEKGKYVELRCDPISGHTALYWYRQSLGQGPEFLIYFQGTGAADDSGLPNDRFFAVRPEGSVSTLKIQRTERGDSAVYLCASRRQMNTGELFFGEGSRLTVL.

This clone appeared once. The V gene is TRBV18, the J gene TRBJ1-5; D call uncertain. CDR1 and CDR2 from the germline V gene are KGHSH and LQKENI. V dropped 2 bases and J dropped 2 bases, with 10 bases sitting between them. CDR3 length: 15 amino acids. The CDR3: CASSPGSGGNQPQHF. DNA for the CDR3: TGTGCCAGCTCACCAGGGAGCGGCGGCAATCAGCCCCAGCATTTT.

Concerning this clone: This CDR3 is also generated by other DNA sequences in the sample. This rearrangement joins TRBV27 to TRBJ2-5; unclear D gene. Trimming cost V 3 bases and J 0 bases, with 2 bases left between them. The V gene's germline CDR1 is MNHEY and CDR2 SMNVEV (reference sequence). The CDR3 has 12 residues. CDR3 DNA: TGTGCCAGCAGTTTGGACCAAGAGACCCAGTACTTC. Translating gives CASSLDQETQYF.

The V and J genes are TRBV3-1 (or the pseudogene TRBV3-2) and TRBJ1-1; D is undetermined. The germline V gene has CDR1 LGHDT and CDR2 YNNKEL (reference sequence). V lost 4 bases and J lost 1, with 7 bases in between. CDR3 length equals 13 residues. CDR3 coding DNA: TGTGCCAGCAGCCCCCTCGCGAACACTGAAGCTTTCTTT. Protein sequence: CASSPLANTEAFF.

V gene TRBV15 combines with J gene TRBJ1-3; the match to TRBD1 covers 10 bases. There are 14 residues in the CDR3. Trimming cost V 11 bases and J 2 bases; bases outside gene matches: 6. The germline V gene has CDR1 LNHNV and CDR2 YYDKDF (reference sequence). CDR3 amino acids: CAVRQGATGNTIYF. The CDR3 DNA reads as TGTGCCGTCCGACAGGGGGCTACTGGAAACACCATATATTTT.

The V call is TRBV21-1, the J call TRBJ2-2; TRBD2, the D gene given by the table, was not confirmed from the DNA. TRBV21-1 has pseudogene status. The CDR3 is 16 amino acids. In DNA form, the CDR3 reads TGTGCCAGCAGCCCACCGGGACTAGCGGGAGAGGAGGAGCTGTTTTTT. Protein product: CASSPPGLAGEEELFF.

This clone was found once. The V and J genes are TRBV3-1 (or the pseudogene TRBV3-2) and TRBJ1-2, with D tentatively TRBD1 (6 bases). The CDR3 is made up of 15 amino acids. V was trimmed by 0 bases and J by 8 bases, leaving 16 bases between them. Germline V gives CDR1 LGHDT, CDR2 YNNKEL (reference sequence). The CDR3 protein is CASSQDLSGVAGYTF. The CDR3 DNA reads as TGTGCCAGCAGCCAAGATCTATCAGGGGTAGCGGGCTACACCTTC.

The chain has TRBV7-6 and TRBJ2-7; 7 bases align to TRBD2. Germline CDR1 SGHVS, CDR2 FNYEAQ. The CDR3 consists of 14 residues. The ends lost 3 bases at V and 4 bases at J; junction bases unmatched: 6. Here the CDR3 DNA reads TGTGCCAGCAGCTTTGGCGGGAGAAGGTACGAGCAGTACTTC. Translating gives CASSFGGRRYEQYF.

This rearrangement joins TRBV6-5 to TRBJ1-1; no reliable D call. CDR3 length equals 14 residues. The ends were cut back, 7 bases at V and 1 base at J, with 13 bases in the middle. Germline CDR1 and CDR2: MNHEY and SVGAGI. In nucleotides, the CDR3 is TGTGCCAGCAACCGCGAAGGATCGAACACTGAAGCTTTCTTT. It encodes CASNREGSNTEAFF.

This chain links TRBV12-3 or TRBV12-4 with TRBJ1-1; weak D call: TRBD1 (6 bases). The CDR3 is made up of 13 amino acids. V was trimmed by 8 bases and J by 8 bases, leaving 18 bases between them. CDR3 nucleotides: TGTGCCAGCCTTACGTCGGGGGGCGGGGAAGCTTTCTTT. Translation gives CASLTSGGGEAFF.

The chain is built from TRBV28 and TRBJ2-7; tentative D call: TRBD2 (6 bases). Trimming stripped 7 bases from V and 2 bases from J, with 9 bases between. This CDR3 has 12 amino acids. CDR1 is MDHEN, CDR2 SYDVKM, per germline. In nucleotides, the CDR3 is TGTGCCAGCACCGGAGGGACCTACGAGCAGTACTTC. It yields the protein CASTGGTYEQYF.

The CDR3: CASSDTNGFYTF. In DNA, the CDR3 is TGTGCCAGCAGTGACACAAACGGGTTCTACACCTTC. The genes are TRBV11-2 and TRBJ1-2; unclear D gene. With 6 bases removed from V and 10 bases from J, the gap between germline ends came to 15 bases. The CDR3 consists of 12 residues. Germline V gene lookup returns CDR1 SGHAT and CDR2 FQNNGV.

The V gene is TRBV4-3, the J gene TRBJ2-5; D unclear. Germline V gene lookup returns CDR1 LGHNA and CDR2 YSLEER. V dropped 6 bases and J dropped 2 bases, with 10 bases sitting between them. This CDR3 spans 13 amino acids. CDR3 in DNA: TGCGCCAGCAGTTCCAGTCGGCAAGAGACCCAGTACTTC. Its protein is CASSSSRQETQYF.

This chain uses TRBV11-3 with TRBJ1-1; maybe TRBD1 (6 bases). The germline gives CDR1 SGHNT, CDR2 YENEEA. This CDR3 contains 13 residues. With 1 base removed from V and 3 bases from J, the gap between germline ends came to 6 bases. This CDR3 is CASSLAGDTEAFF. CDR3 DNA: TGTGCCAGCAGCTTAGCAGGGGACACTGAAGCTTTCTTT.

The CDR3 reads CASSLRTSRLEQYF. The CDR3 nucleotides read TGTGCCAGCAGTCTCCGGACTAGCCGCCTCGAGCAGTACTTC. The V gene is TRBV27, the J gene TRBJ2-7; TRBD2 agrees at 8 bases. The junction had 9 bases not matched to a gene; V was cut back by 5 bases and J by 6 bases. Germline CDR1 MNHEY, CDR2 SMNVEV (reference sequence). There are 14 residues in the CDR3.

The chain combines TRBV7-9 with TRBJ1-3; TRBD1 matches at 8 bases. Germline assignment: CDR1 SEHNR and CDR2 FQNEAQ (reference sequence). The CDR3 contains 15 residues. The J segment lost 2 bases and the V segment lost 3 bases, leaving 3 bases of the junction unmatched. CDR3 amino acids: CASSFRTGTGNTIYF. The CDR3 DNA sequence: TGTGCCAGCAGCTTCCGGACAGGGACTGGAAACACCATATATTTT.

The genes are TRBV11-2 and TRBJ2-1; D gene uncertain. Trimming left V 4 bases short and J 7 bases short, with 5 bases between. Germline CDR1 SGHAT, CDR2 FQNNGV. CDR3 length: 11 amino acids. The CDR3 region is CASSSANEQFF. CDR3 in DNA: TGTGCCAGCAGCTCAGCGAATGAGCAGTTCTTC.

The V gene is TRBV18, the J gene TRBJ1-4, with D tentatively TRBD1 (5 bases). Germline loops: CDR1 KGHSH, CDR2 LQKENI. V was trimmed by 2 bases and J by 8 bases, leaving 21 bases between them. The CDR3 consists of 17 residues. The CDR3: CASSPNSNTRGVEKLFF. Here the CDR3 DNA reads TGTGCCAGCTCACCAAACTCTAACACACGGGGGGTGGAAAAACTGTTTTTT.

V gene TRBV16 combines with J gene TRBJ1-5; 7 bases are a match to TRBD1. The V segment lost 4 bases and the J segment 2 bases; nucleotides outside the gene matches: 14. The CDR3 is made up of 18 amino acids. Germline CDR1 and CDR2: KGHSY and FQNENV. Here the CDR3 DNA reads TGTGCCAGCAGCCCTGACAGGGTGGGGGATCGCCGCAATCAGCCCCAGCATTTT. Encoded protein: CASSPDRVGDRRNQPQHF.

This clone is a singleton in its sample. The chain joins TRBV19 to TRBJ2-5; the match to TRBD1 covers 9 bases. The ends lost 6 bases at V and 6 bases at J; junction bases unmatched: 8. Germline CDR1 reads LNHDA; CDR2 reads SQIVND (reference sequence). The CDR3 is made up of 14 amino acids. The CDR3 nucleotides are TGTGCCAGTAGCATAACAGGGGGCGCAAAGACCCAGTACTTC. Its translation: CASSITGGAKTQYF.